The rows below give T cell receptor beta chains drawn from one sample of a study of shared clonotypes between healthy human individuals. Only in-frame clones appear in the TCRdb table, and some are missing; sequencing was by immunoSEQ multiplex PCR. Here the sample spans around 1.9 million clones, about 93% being singletons. Material: naive CD8+ T cells from PBMCs. The receptors come from a man aged 18 to 35 in good health. Some clones in this sample may be carry-over from other donors' samples. Both conserved end residues are part of each CDR3. A D gene is named only where the DNA matches it firmly. Some rows have no size entry. The others give once, few or many, or a class for an expanded clone.

d_call cdr3_length clone_size j_call v_call cdr3_nt cdr3_aa
- 15 - TRBJ1-1 TRBV7-3 TGTGCCAGCAGCTTATTTCCAGGGACAAACACTGAAGCTTTCTTT CASSLFPGTNTEAFF
- 15 - TRBJ2-7 TRBV7-9 TGTGCCAGCAGCTCTCCGGGGGGACAGGACTACGAGCAGTACTTC CASSSPGGQDYEQYF
- 13 - TRBJ1-2 TRBV7-9 TGTGCCAGCAGCTTAGGGGGGAGGGATGGCTACACCTTC CASSLGGRDGYTF
- 14 - TRBJ1-1 TRBV11-2 TGTGCCAGCAGCTTAGGGGGGGCTAGGGCTGAAGCTTTCTTT CASSLGGARAEAFF
- 12 few TRBJ2-4 TRBV6-6 TGTGCCAGCAGGACCTCCCAAAACATTCAGTACTTC CASRTSQNIQYF
- 17 - TRBJ2-2 TRBV9 TGTGCCAGCAGCGTAAACCAGGGAGTTTATAACACCGGGGAGCTGTTTTTT CASSVNQGVYNTGELFF
- 16 - TRBJ1-4 TRBV11-2 TGTGCCAGCAGCTTCCAAGCGGGTCCCCATGACGAAAAACTGTTTTTT CASSFQAGPHDEKLFF
- 13 - TRBJ1-2 TRBV27 TGTGCCAGCAGTTCCCCCGGGACATTTGGCTACACCTTC CASSSPGTFGYTF
- 14 - TRBJ2-1 TRBV29-1 TGCAGCGCATCGGAGCACTCCGGGGGCAATGAGCAGTTCTTC CSASEHSGGNEQFF
TRBD2 16 once TRBJ2-5 TRBV10-3 TGTGCCATCAGTGAGTCCGGGACTAGACATGGGGAGACCCAGTACTTC CAISESGTRHGETQYF
- 12 - TRBJ2-7 TRBV5-1 TGCGCCAGCAGCTTGAACGTCTACGAGCAGTACTTC CASSLNVYEQYF
- 13 - TRBJ1-5 TRBV28 TGTGCCAGCCTAGGGGTGGGCAATCAGCCCCAGCATTTT CASLGVGNQPQHF
TRBD1 19 - TRBJ2-6 TRBV5-8 TGTGCCAGCAGCTTAAACAGGGGTTTTGTTGGACCTGGGGCCAACGTCCTGACTTTC CASSLNRGFVGPGANVLTF
TRBD2 19 - TRBJ2-7 TRBV28 TGTGCCAGCAGTCTCAAGGGACTAGCGGGAGTAATCGGGGTCGGCGAGCAGTACTTC CASSLKGLAGVIGVGEQYF
TRBD1 16 - TRBJ1-2 TRBV28 TGTGCCAGCCTTGACCGGGACAGCTTTTCTAACTATGGCTACACCTTC CASLDRDSFSNYGYTF
TRBD2 14 - TRBJ2-7 TRBV5-8 TGTGCCAGCAGAGAACACCCAGAGCGGGGTGAGCAGTACTTC CASREHPERGEQYF
- 16 - TRBJ2-7 TRBV4-1 TGCGCCAGCAGCCAAGCTGAAGCGGAGGAGAGCTACGAGCAGTACTTC CASSQAEAEESYEQYF
TRBD2 16 - TRBJ2-2 TRBV15 TGTGCCACCAGCCACACTAGCGGGGCTAACACCGGGGAGCTGTTTTTT CATSHTSGANTGELFF
- 12 - TRBJ2-7 TRBV28 TGTGCCAGCAGCTATACAGCCTACGAGCAGTACTTC CASSYTAYEQYF
- 18 - TRBJ2-6 TRBV9 TGTGCCAGCAGGGGGACTCGACAGGGTCGATCTGGGGCCAACGTCCTGACTTTC CASRGTRQGRSGANVLTF
TRBD2 14 - TRBJ2-7 TRBV19 TGTGCCAGTAGTGCCCGACTAGCAGATTACGAGCAGTACTTC CASSARLADYEQYF
- 16 - TRBJ2-2 TRBV6-5 TGTGCCAGCAGTTATTCCCGAGTGGCTGGAACCGGGGAGCTGTTTTTT CASSYSRVAGTGELFF
- 14 - TRBJ2-7 TRBV27 TGTGCCAGCAGTATTTTAGCCGGGAACTTAGAGCAGTACTTC CASSILAGNLEQYF
- 13 few TRBJ1-2 TRBV19 TGTGCCAGTAGTATAGACGGAAACTATGGCTACACCTTC CASSIDGNYGYTF
- 17 - TRBJ2-1 TRBV11-2 TGTGCCAGCAGCTTAGATACCCTTCCGGTCGCCTACAATGAGCAGTTCTTC CASSLDTLPVAYNEQFF
TRBD2 14 - TRBJ2-7 TRBV7-9 TGTGCCAGCAGCTTTAGCGGGGGACCCCACGAGCAGTACTTC CASSFSGGPHEQYF
- 14 once TRBJ2-1 TRBV11-2 TGTGCCAGCAGCTTAGTGTCCTACTACAATGAGCAGTTCTTC CASSLVSYYNEQFF
- 16 - TRBJ2-7 TRBV5-1 TGCGCCAGCAGCCAGGGGGGCAGCCCTTCATTTTACGAGCAGTACTTC CASSQGGSPSFYEQYF
- 16 - TRBJ2-1 TRBV27 TGTGCCAGCAGTTTCAGCAGTGCCATAGGCTACAATGAGCAGTTCTTC CASSFSSAIGYNEQFF
- 16 - TRBJ2-4 TRBV28 TGTGCCAGCACCTCTCCTAGCGAGCTAGCCAAAAACATTCAGTACTTC CASTSPSELAKNIQYF
TRBD2 14 once TRBJ2-1 TRBV6-5 TGTGCCAGCAGTTACGCTAGCGGGACCGATGAGCAGTTCTTC CASSYASGTDEQFF
- 17 once TRBJ2-3 TRBV15 TGTGCCACCAGCAGAGATTGGGCGGAAGAATCCACAGATACGCAGTATTTT CATSRDWAEESTDTQYF
TRBD2 14 - TRBJ2-1 TRBV29-1 TGCAGCCGTAGCGGGAGGGACTCCTACAATGAGCAGTTCTTC CSRSGRDSYNEQFF
- 13 once TRBJ2-7 TRBV27 TGTGCCAGCAGTCCAGGTGGCACCTACGAGCAGTACTTC CASSPGGTYEQYF
- 14 - TRBJ2-1 TRBV19 TGTGCCAGTAGTATAGGGGGGACCTACAATGAGCAGTTCTTC CASSIGGTYNEQFF
TRBD1 15 once TRBJ1-5 TRBV2 TGTGCCAGCCAGACAGGGGCCTGGGGCAATCAGCCCCAGCATTTT CASQTGAWGNQPQHF
- 16 - TRBJ1-1 TRBV9 TGTGCCAGCAGCGTAGGACCCGGGGGGATGAACACTGAAGCTTTCTTT CASSVGPGGMNTEAFF
- 16 - TRBJ2-5 TRBV6-5 TGTGCCAGCAGTTACTCGATCCAGCGGTTCCAAGAGACCCAGTACTTC CASSYSIQRFQETQYF
- 15 - TRBJ1-1 TRBV19 TGTGCCAGTACCCCCGGCTTCTTGAAGGGCACTGAAGCTTTCTTT CASTPGFLKGTEAFF
- 15 - TRBJ1-4 TRBV27 TGTGCCAGCAGTTTAGACCATTCCGGGATGGAAAAACTGTTTTTT CASSLDHSGMEKLFF
- 14 - TRBJ2-7 TRBV19 TGTGCCAGTAGTCCAGGGACGGGCAATTACGAGCAGTACTTC CASSPGTGNYEQYF
- 11 - TRBJ1-1 TRBV7-2 TGTGCCAGCAGCTTGGCACCGGAGGCTTTCTTT CASSLAPEAFF
TRBD1 14 - TRBJ2-7 TRBV4-1 TGCGCCAGCAGCCAAACGCAGGGGGCTTGGGAGCAGTACTTC CASSQTQGAWEQYF
- 13 few TRBJ1-3 TRBV7-6 TGTGCCAGCAGTAAGGGTAATGGAAACACCATATATTTT CASSKGNGNTIYF
TRBD2 17 - TRBJ2-1 TRBV7-9 TGTGCCAGCAGCTCCAGTCGTAGCGGGAGTAACGTGAATGAGCAGTTCTTC CASSSSRSGSNVNEQFF
- 14 - TRBJ2-1 TRBV6-5 TGTGCCAGCAGTCCAACGGGGCCCTACAATGAGCAGTTCTTC CASSPTGPYNEQFF
- 15 - TRBJ2-3 TRBV6-5 TGTGCCAGCAGTTACGGCCAGGAGGGGCCAGATACGCAGTATTTT CASSYGQEGPDTQYF
- 14 - TRBJ2-1 TRBV10-3 TGTGCCATCAGAGGGGCGTGGACGGAGGATGAGCAGTTCTTC CAIRGAWTEDEQFF
- 10 - TRBJ2-2 TRBV7-9 TGTGCCACGGACCGGGGGGAGCTGTTTTTT CATDRGELFF
- 14 - TRBJ1-2 TRBV7-8 TGTGCCAGCAGCATACTGAAGACCAGTCGTGGCTACACCTTC CASSILKTSRGYTF